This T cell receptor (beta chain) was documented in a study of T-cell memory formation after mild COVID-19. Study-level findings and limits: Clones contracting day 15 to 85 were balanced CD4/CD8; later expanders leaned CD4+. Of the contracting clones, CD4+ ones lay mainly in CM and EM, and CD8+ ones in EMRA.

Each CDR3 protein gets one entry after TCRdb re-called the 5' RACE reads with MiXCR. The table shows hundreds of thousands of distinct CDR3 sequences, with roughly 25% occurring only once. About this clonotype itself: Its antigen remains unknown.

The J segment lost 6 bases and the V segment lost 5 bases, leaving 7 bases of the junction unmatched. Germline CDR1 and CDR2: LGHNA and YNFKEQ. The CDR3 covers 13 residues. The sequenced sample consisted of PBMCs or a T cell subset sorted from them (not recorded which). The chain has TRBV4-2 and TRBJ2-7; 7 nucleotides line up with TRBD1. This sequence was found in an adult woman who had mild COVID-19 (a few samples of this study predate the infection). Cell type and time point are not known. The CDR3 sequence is CASSSDRDSEQYF. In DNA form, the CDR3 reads TGTGCCAGCAGCTCTGACAGGGACAGCGAGCAGTACTTC.